This T cell receptor beta chain was retrieved from a study of blood T cell repertoires in COVID-19. Study details: The analysed material was cDNA or gDNA that came from T cells, B-cell-depleted T cells, or PBMCs.

In the original processing: Nucleated cell number was recorded as an estimate derived from reference gene primer amplification. Assay: immunoSEQ multiplex PCR; the TCRdb copy retains only in-frame clones and omits some. That table supplies the V and J calls and clone size; D and trimming were determined from the DNA. The sample holds about 300,000 clones, approximately 86% seen once. The germline gives CDR1 SGDLS, CDR2 YYNGEE. V was shortened by 4 bases and J by 0 bases, with 14 bases between the two germline ends. This CDR3 is 16 amino acids long. The sequence derives from a man aged 70-80 years with acute or convalescent COVID-19. Sequencing was done on a sample of peripheral blood. This chain links TRBV9 with TRBJ2-1; D is possibly TRBD2 (5 bases). The CDR3 bases are TGTGCCAGCAGCTTAGGCCTGGGGAGCTCCTACAATGAGCAGTTCTTC. Amino acids: CASSLGLGSSYNEQFF.